Given below is one T cell receptor beta chain in context. The specificity of this receptor is unknown. Within one base of it there is no much larger clone, and no base qualities were kept. The sample originates from a study of T cells in localized non-small cell lung cancer (dated by TCRdb to about 2020). Turning to the overall study: Comparing tumors with uninvolved tumor-adjacent lungs, the study looked at the T cell repertoires of a few hundred patients with early-stage NSCLC. The cohort was made up of 200 to 250 treatment-naive NSCLC patients whose localized lung tumors had been resected. Of the NSCLC patients, 120 to 150 were male and approximately 97 were female, and the mean age was about 69 years.

At diagnosis, tumor, uninvolved tumor-adjacent lung and peripheral blood were collected and then preserved as a mix of FFPE and fresh-frozen material. Blood samples were analyzed as peripheral blood mononuclear cells for TCR repertoire profiling. TCR beta CDR3 regions were sequenced from DNA using the immunoSEQ Assay. In the source study's methods: T cell density was computed as TCR beta template counts normalized to usable DNA estimated by amplifying housekeeping genes. Richness was estimated using the preseqR package, with extrapolation to 400,000 templates for PBMC samples and to 120,000 templates for tissue samples. Clonality was defined by subtracting Pielou's evenness from one. Tissue-enriched TCRs were identified through differential abundance testing performed on productive amino-acid clonotypes, with a minimum total count of 5 and an alpha of 0.1. The Jaccard Index and the Morisita Overlap Index were used to measure repertoire overlap between compartments. GLIPH grouped TCR beta CDR3s together with public tetramer-defined viral CDR3s, and a viral motif had to include at least three viral sequences and also show V-gene enrichment. TCRdb mirrors the immuneACCESS table, restricted to in-frame sequences. Some clones are absent from its copies; in checked studies, under half trace to an unresolved V gene, and the reason for the others is unknown. D and trimming were read from the DNA, whereas the V and J calls and clone size are those reported in that table. In all, the sample holds approximately 70,000 clones, and roughly nine tenths of those were seen once. Of the sample, about a fifth falls within the top ten clones.

On the study overall, not on this receptor specifically: A median of approximately 53 of the top 100 tumor clones turned up in the paired uninvolved adjacent lung, and 28 of those clones also ranked among the top 100 of that same adjacent lung. Higher blood T cell density associated with longer overall survival, while higher adjacent-lung clonality associated with shorter survival. Since the design was exploratory, TCR variables were selected using unadjusted p-values with no false-discovery rate correction. The highest T cell clonality was observed in uninvolved tumor-adjacent lung, where clonality exceeded that of tumor, suggesting that antigenic responses were more focused in uninvolved tumor-adjacent lung. Because multi-region sequencing of the tumors was not done, intratumor heterogeneity could not be ruled out.

Counted from cysteine to phenylalanine, this CDR3 has 15 amino acids. Kept here is only the CDR3 DNA, which spans 45 bases and is read in frame from base 1. Trimming removed 1 base from V and 4 bases from J, leaving 13 bases between the germline ends. CDR1 and CDR2 are read off the germline V gene as SGHVS and FNYEAQ. The clonotype originates from a male donor older than 55 with stage III squamous cell lung carcinoma. The sequencing used peripheral blood, collected before any cancer treatment. The chain employs TRBV7-6 and TRBJ1-1; no D segment can be confidently identified. The nucleotides read TGTGCCAGCAGCTTAGAGTCCCCCCGGAGCACTGAAGCTTTCTTT. The translation is CASSLESPRSTEAFF.